This T cell receptor (beta chain) was recorded in a study of blood T cell repertoires in COVID-19. Study summary: Acute and convalescent COVID-19 specimens originated in the United States, Italy and Spain. The cDNA or gDNA used as material had been derived from T cells, B-cell-depleted T cells, or PBMCs.

Authors' analysis steps: Quantification of nucleated cells was approximated via reference gene primer amplification. TCRdb's table, derived via immunoSEQ multiplex PCR, lists solely in-frame clones and lacks some. V, J and clone size are taken as reported in that table, and D and trimming were inferred from the DNA itself. The repertoire holds about 210,000 clones, with over 60% as singletons. V trimming: 3 bases; J trimming: 12 bases; junction bases outside the gene matches: 13. The CDR3 length is 15 residues. The germline CDR1 and CDR2 sequences are SGHRS and YFSETQ. This sequence was found in a woman in her 70s with acute or convalescent COVID-19. V usage is TRBV5-1 and J usage is TRBJ2-4; 9 nucleotides match TRBD1. Specimen: peripheral blood. CDR3 loop: CASSSDTGTGKNQYF. The DNA of the CDR3 is TGCGCCAGCAGCTCAGACACCGGGACAGGGAAGAATCAGTACTTC.